The rows below give T cell receptor beta chains drawn from one sample of a study of shared clonotypes between healthy human individuals. Assay used: immunoSEQ multiplex PCR; TCRdb lists only in-frame clones, some missing. The sample gives roughly 2,300,000 clones, 92% of which show up once; roughly 0.34% is in the top ten. Sequencing input: naive CD4+ T cells from PBMCs. These receptors all stem from a man younger than 35 in good health. Some clones in this sample may be carry-over from other donors' samples. The conserved cysteine and the conserved F or W are not part of the CDR3 here.

v_gene	j_gene	CDR3aa
TRBV7-8	TRBJ2-7	ASTAYQYEQY
TRBV7-3	TRBJ2-1	ASSLRGRAGNEQF
TRBV6-4	TRBJ2-3	ASSVAGGTDTQY
TRBV7-2	TRBJ2-2	ASSFPGGTDTGELF
TRBV11-2	TRBJ2-2	ASSITSGSVTGELF
TRBV5-1	TRBJ2-4	ASRELVSDPKNIQY
TRBV6-1	TRBJ2-1	ASSEDRDYEQF
TRBV7-8	TRBJ1-2	ASSPGPGPGESYGYT
TRBV5-5	TRBJ1-5	ASSLALGDRPQH
TRBV7-8	TRBJ2-3	ASSLQGGRGTDTQY
TRBV5-1	TRBJ2-1	ASSRVTTTYNEQF
TRBV10-3	TRBJ2-7	AISDRAGGY
TRBV6-6	TRBJ2-7	ASSYSSGTGGYEQY
TRBV18	TRBJ2-7	ASSLRPEEVPTREQY
TRBV5-6	TRBJ2-3	ASSLAMKTDTQY
TRBV9	TRBJ1-3	ASSVGSWANGNTIY
TRBV27	TRBJ2-5	ASSLSWAAETQY
TRBV7-9	TRBJ2-2	ASAKWQETTGELF
TRBV9	TRBJ1-4	ASSVMGTSNEKLF
TRBV11-2	TRBJ2-6	ASSLRLGTGANVLT
TRBV7-9	-	ASSLGDRGLEQY
TRBV7-9	TRBJ2-2	ASSPETGELF
TRBV19	TRBJ1-5	ASTQNLNQPQH
TRBV11-1	TRBJ1-1	ASSLDGRGPSITEAF
TRBV30	TRBJ2-7	AVTLTHGYFYEQY
TRBV18	TRBJ2-7	ASLGGTSYEQY
TRBV18	TRBJ1-1	ASSPRQIVDEAF
TRBV29-1	TRBJ2-7	SVALGGRASYEQY
TRBV19	TRBJ2-4	ASSMRGSGLAKNIQY
TRBV6-6	TRBJ2-1	ASSYGEDEQF
TRBV7-6	TRBJ2-3	ASSMGSTDTQY
TRBV6-1	TRBJ2-7	ASKEGQYLTEQY
TRBV20-1	TRBJ2-1	SARRSDEQF
TRBV5-1	TRBJ2-1	ASSPGGQTYNEQF
TRBV6-1	TRBJ2-4	ASSGTVAKNIQY
TRBV7-2	TRBJ1-2	ASSPRDNYYGYT
TRBV2	TRBJ1-1	ASSGGVWAF
TRBV5-1	TRBJ2-7	ASSSGGTDRYEQY
TRBV6-5	TRBJ2-4	ASRVDSAKNIQY
TRBV7-2	TRBJ1-2	ASSLVGLGGYT
TRBV15	TRBJ2-3	ATRLKDRGLGTQY
TRBV10-3	TRBJ1-2	AISQGGGDYGYT
TRBV28	TRBJ1-2	ASRTYGGYT
TRBV19	TRBJ1-3	ASSIEGPRGNTIY
TRBV14	TRBJ2-5	ASSHYPSGETQY
TRBV27	TRBJ2-1	ATGLGEQF